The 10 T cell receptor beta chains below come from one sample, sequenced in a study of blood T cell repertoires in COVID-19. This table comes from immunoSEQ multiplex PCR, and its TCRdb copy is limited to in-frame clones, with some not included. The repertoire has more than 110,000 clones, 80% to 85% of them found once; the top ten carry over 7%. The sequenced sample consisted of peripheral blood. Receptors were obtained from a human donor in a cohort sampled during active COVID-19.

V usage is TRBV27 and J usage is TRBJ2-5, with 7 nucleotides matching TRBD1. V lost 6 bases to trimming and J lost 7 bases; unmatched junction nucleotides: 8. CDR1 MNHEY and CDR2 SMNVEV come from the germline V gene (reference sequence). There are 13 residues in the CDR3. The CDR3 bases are TGTGCCAGCAGAGGTACAGGGGCGTGGACCCAGTACTTC. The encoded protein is CASRGTGAWTQYF.

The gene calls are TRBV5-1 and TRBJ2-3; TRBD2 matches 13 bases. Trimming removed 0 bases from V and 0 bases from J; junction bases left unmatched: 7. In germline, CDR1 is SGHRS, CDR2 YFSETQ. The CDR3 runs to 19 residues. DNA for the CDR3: TGCGCCAGCAGCTTGGGCCGGACTAGCGGGGGAGCTAGCACAGATACGCAGTATTTT. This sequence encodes CASSLGRTSGGASTDTQYF.

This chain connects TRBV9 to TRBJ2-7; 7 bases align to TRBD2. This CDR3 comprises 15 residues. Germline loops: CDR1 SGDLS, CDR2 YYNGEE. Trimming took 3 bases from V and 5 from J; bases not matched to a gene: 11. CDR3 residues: CASSAEGWGGNEQYF. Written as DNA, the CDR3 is TGTGCCAGCAGCGCCGAGGGCTGGGGGGGAAACGAGCAGTACTTC.

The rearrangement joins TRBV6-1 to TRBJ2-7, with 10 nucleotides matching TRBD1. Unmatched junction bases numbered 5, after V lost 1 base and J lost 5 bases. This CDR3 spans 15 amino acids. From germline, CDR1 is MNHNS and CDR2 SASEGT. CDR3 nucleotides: TGTGCCAGCAGTGAAGGGACAGGGGGAGGCGACGAGCAGTACTTC. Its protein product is CASSEGTGGGDEQYF.

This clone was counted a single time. The CDR3 is CASSIGQGGAWTQYF. The CDR3 nucleotides are TGTGCCAGTAGTATTGGACAGGGAGGGGCTTGGACCCAGTACTTC. The V gene is TRBV19, the J gene TRBJ2-5; weak D call: TRBD1 (8 bases). The CDR3 runs to 15 residues. Trimming shortened V by 3 bases and J by 7 bases, and 18 bases separated the two germline ends. Germline values: CDR1 LNHDA, CDR2 SQIVND (reference sequence).

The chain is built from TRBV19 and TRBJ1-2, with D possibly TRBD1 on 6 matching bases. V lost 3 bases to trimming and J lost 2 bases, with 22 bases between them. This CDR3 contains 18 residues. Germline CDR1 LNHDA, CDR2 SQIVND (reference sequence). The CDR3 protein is CASSMGSRQGLRNYGYTF. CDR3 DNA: TGTGCCAGTAGTATGGGGTCCCGGCAGGGGTTACGGAACTATGGCTACACCTTC.

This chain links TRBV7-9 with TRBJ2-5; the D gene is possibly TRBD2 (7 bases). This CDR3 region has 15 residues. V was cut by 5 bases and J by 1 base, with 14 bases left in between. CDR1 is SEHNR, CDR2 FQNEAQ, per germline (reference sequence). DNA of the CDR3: TGTGCCAGCAGCCCAAAAGGGGGGGGCCAAGAGACCCAGTACTTC. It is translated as CASSPKGGGQETQYF.

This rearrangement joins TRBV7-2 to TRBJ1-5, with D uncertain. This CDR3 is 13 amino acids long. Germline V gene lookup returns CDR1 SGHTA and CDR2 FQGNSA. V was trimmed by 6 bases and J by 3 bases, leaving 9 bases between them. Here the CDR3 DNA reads TGTGCCAGCAGGGACGGGAACAATCAGCCCCAGCATTTT. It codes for CASRDGNNQPQHF. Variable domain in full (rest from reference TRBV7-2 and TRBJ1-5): GAGVSQSPSNKVTEKGKDVELRCDPISGHTALYWYRQSLGQGLEFLIYFQGNSAPDKSGLPSDRFSAERTGGSVSTLTIQRTQQEDSAVYLCASRDGNNQPQHFGDGTRLSIL.

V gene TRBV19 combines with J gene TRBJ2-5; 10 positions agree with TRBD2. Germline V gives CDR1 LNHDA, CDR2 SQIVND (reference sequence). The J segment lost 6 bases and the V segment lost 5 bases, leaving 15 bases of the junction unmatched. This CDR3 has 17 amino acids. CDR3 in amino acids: CASSASGSGGSKQTQYF. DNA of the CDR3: TGTGCCAGTAGTGCCTCGGGTAGCGGGGGGAGCAAGCAGACCCAGTACTTC.

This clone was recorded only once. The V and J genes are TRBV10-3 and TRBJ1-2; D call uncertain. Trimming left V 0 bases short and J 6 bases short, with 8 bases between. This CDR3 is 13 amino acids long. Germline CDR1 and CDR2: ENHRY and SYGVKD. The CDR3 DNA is TGTGCCATCAGTGAGTCCGGTGAACATGGCTACACCTTC. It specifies CAISESGEHGYTF.